Listed below are T cell receptor beta chains from one sample, sequenced in a study of shared clonotypes between healthy human individuals. Produced via immunoSEQ multiplex PCR; TCRdb's table is partial and in-frame only. This table has 2 million to 3 million clones, roughly 93% appearing once. The specimen was naive CD4+ T cells from PBMCs. These receptors were collected from a young man in good health. Some clones in this sample may be carry-over from other donors' samples. CDR3s include the opening cysteine and the closing phenylalanine or tryptophan. D genes are given only for firm matches. The size field is filled for only some rows; it gives once, few, many or a size class.

CASSLGPSEVDGYTF | TGTGCCAGCAGCTTGGGACCTTCCGAAGTGGATGGCTACACCTTC | TRBV5-5 | - | TRBJ1-2 | -
CASSSPGRASSADTQYF | TGTGCCAGCAGTTCTCCGGGGAGGGCCTCTTCCGCAGATACGCAGTATTTT | TRBV6-4 | - | TRBJ2-3 | TRBD2
CASSLERHTGELFF | TGTGCCAGCAGCTTAGAACGCCACACCGGGGAGCTGTTTTTT | TRBV11-2 | once | TRBJ2-2 | -
CASRLTSGVTYNEQFF | TGTGCCAGCAGGCTAACTAGCGGGGTAACCTACAATGAGCAGTTCTTC | TRBV4-2 | - | TRBJ2-1 | TRBD2
CASSLSATSGRGGELFF | TGCGCCAGCAGCTTGTCCGCCACTAGCGGGAGAGGCGGGGAGCTGTTTTTT | TRBV5-1 | - | TRBJ2-2 | TRBD2
CASSLEGDEQFF | TGTGCCAGCAGCTTAGAGGGCGATGAGCAGTTCTTC | TRBV11-2 | - | TRBJ2-1 | -
CASSPGGSDEQFF | TGTGCCAGCTCACCGGGTGGGTCCGATGAGCAGTTCTTC | TRBV18 | - | TRBJ2-1 | -
CATHDHGQSSYEQYF | TGTGCGACCCATGACCACGGACAGTCCTCCTACGAGCAGTACTTC | TRBV6-6 | - | TRBJ2-7 | -
CASSPPGGTIYF | TGTGCCAGCAGCCCACCCGGAGGCACCATATATTTT | TRBV7-2 | - | TRBJ1-3 | -
CASSLGPYQPQHF | TGTGCCAGCAGCTTAGGGCCCTATCAGCCCCAGCATTTT | TRBV7-9 | - | TRBJ1-5 | -
CASRTSGVGYTQYF | TGTGCCAGCAGAACTAGCGGAGTGGGATATACGCAGTATTTT | TRBV6-1 | - | TRBJ2-3 | TRBD2
CASSELIRGSYTF | TGTGCCAGCAGTGAGTTAATCAGGGGTAGCTACACCTTC | TRBV25-1 | - | TRBJ1-2 | -
CATSRDRVEPQHF | TGTGCCACCAGCAGAGATCGGGTTGAGCCCCAGCATTTT | TRBV15 | once | TRBJ1-5 | -
CAISDFTGDQPQHF | TGTGCCATCAGTGATTTCACAGGGGATCAGCCCCAGCATTTT | TRBV10-3 | - | TRBJ1-5 | TRBD1
CASSLTTGPSGNTIYF | TGCGCCAGCAGCCTCACGACAGGACCCTCTGGAAACACCATATATTTT | TRBV4-1 | - | TRBJ1-3 | -
CASLKDRGISEQYF | TGTGCCAGCTTAAAGGACAGGGGAATCTCCGAGCAGTACTTC | TRBV7-9 | - | TRBJ2-7 | TRBD1
CASSQVGQGNGYTF | TGTGCCAGCAGTCAGGTGGGCCAGGGGAATGGCTACACCTTC | TRBV6-1 | - | TRBJ1-2 | -
CASSPSGGQTYEQYF | TGCGCCAGCAGCCCGTCTGGGGGACAGACCTACGAGCAGTACTTC | TRBV4-1 | - | TRBJ2-7 | TRBD1
CASSAGAGTPNYGYTF | TGTGCCAGCAGTGCGGGCGCAGGGACACCGAACTATGGCTACACCTTC | TRBV6-6 | - | TRBJ1-2 | -
CAISRKGGSDEQYF | TGTGCCATCAGTCGGAAGGGGGGTTCGGACGAGCAGTACTTC | TRBV10-3 | - | TRBJ2-7 | -
CASSPGSYNEQFF | TGTGCCAGCAGCCCGGGCTCCTACAATGAGCAGTTCTTC | TRBV27 | - | TRBJ2-1 | -
CASRVNTGELFF | TGTGCCAGCAGGGTTAACACCGGGGAGCTGTTTTTT | TRBV2 | once | TRBJ2-2 | -